This T cell receptor (beta chain) was retrieved from a study of cytomegalovirus exposure and HLA in healthy donors. Findings and caveats of the study: TCR clusters originating in the first cohort tended to co-occur in the approximately 120 validation repertoires, according to a later analysis. Generally TCR sequences proved uncommon, though certain public TCRs appeared in numerous donors. Specific recognition of CMV antigens was confirmed in vitro for a few chains (all CMV-associated). According to the study, 160 or so TCR beta chains were cytomegalovirus-associated.

Using immunoSEQ multiplex PCR, the repertoire was profiled, and TCRdb retains in-frame clones only, with some absent. Among 70,000 or so clones, around 94% were seen once, and the ten largest hold approximately 2%. As for this clone: Its target is unknown.

Germline V gene data show CDR1 as SEHNR and CDR2 as FQNEAQ (reference sequence). With 4 bases removed from V and 8 bases from J, the gap between germline ends came to 18 bases. The CDR3 is 15 amino acids. This chain joins TRBV7-9 and TRBJ2-1; perhaps TRBD2 as D (6 bases). The receptor was isolated from a woman between 18 and 29 years old in good health and CMV-seropositive. Specimen: PBMCs. CDR3 loop: CASSWRDSPVYEQFF. Here the CDR3 DNA reads TGTGCCAGCAGCTGGCGGGACTCCCCAGTCTATGAGCAGTTCTTC.